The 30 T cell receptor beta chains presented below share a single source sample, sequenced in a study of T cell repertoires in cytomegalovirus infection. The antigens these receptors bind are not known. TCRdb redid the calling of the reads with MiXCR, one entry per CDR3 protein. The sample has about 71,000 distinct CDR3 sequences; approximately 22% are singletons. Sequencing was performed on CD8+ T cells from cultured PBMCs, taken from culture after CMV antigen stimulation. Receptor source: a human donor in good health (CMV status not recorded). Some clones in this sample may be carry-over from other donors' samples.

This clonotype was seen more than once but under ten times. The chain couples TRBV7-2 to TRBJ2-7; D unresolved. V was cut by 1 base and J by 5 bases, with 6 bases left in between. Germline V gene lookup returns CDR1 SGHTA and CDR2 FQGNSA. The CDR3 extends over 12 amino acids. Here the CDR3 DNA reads TGTGCCAGCAGCTTAGTCAAGAACGAGCAGTACTTC. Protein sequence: CASSLVKNEQYF. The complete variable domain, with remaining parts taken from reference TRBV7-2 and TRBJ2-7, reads GAGVSQSPSNKVTEKGKDVELRCDPISGHTALYWYRQSLGQGLEFLIYFQGNSAPDKSGLPSDRFSAERTGGSVSTLTIQRTQQEDSAVYLCASSLVKNEQYFGPGTRLTVT.

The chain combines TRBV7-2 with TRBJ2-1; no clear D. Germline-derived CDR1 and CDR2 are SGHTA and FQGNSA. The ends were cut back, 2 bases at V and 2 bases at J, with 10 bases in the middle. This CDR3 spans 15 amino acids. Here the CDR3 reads CASSLSDLTYNEQFF. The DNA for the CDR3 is TGTGCCAGCAGCTTATCGGACCTAACCTACAATGAGCAGTTCTTC.

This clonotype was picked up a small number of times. CDR3 bases: TGTGCCAGCAGCTTTGGGGTCACTGAAGCTTTCTTT. Its protein is CASSFGVTEAFF. This chain uses TRBV7-9 with TRBJ1-1; D is unclear. CDR3 length equals 12 residues. Trimming took 3 bases from V and 4 from J, leaving 6 bases between them. The V gene's germline CDR1 is SEHNR and CDR2 FQNEAQ (reference sequence).

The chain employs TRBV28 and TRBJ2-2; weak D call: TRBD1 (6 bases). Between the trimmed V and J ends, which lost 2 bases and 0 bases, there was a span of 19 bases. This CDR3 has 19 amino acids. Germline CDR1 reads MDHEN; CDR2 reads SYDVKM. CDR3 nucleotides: TGTGCCAGCAGTTTAATATTACCGACAGGCGGTGCGAACACCGGGGAGCTGTTTTTT. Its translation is CASSLILPTGGANTGELFF. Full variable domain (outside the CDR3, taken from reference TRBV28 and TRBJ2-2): DVKVTQSSRYLVKRTGEKVFLECVQDMDHENMFWYRQDPGLGLRLIYFSYDVKMKEKGDIPEGYSVSREKKERFSLILESASTNQTSMYLCASSLILPTGGANTGELFFGEGSRLTVL.

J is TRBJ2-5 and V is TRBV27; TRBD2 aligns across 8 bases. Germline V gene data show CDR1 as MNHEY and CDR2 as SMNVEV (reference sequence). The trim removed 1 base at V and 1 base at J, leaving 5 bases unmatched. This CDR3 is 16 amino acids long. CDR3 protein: CASSLWRGASQETQYF. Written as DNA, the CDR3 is TGTGCCAGCAGTTTATGGCGGGGGGCATCCCAAGAGACCCAGTACTTC.

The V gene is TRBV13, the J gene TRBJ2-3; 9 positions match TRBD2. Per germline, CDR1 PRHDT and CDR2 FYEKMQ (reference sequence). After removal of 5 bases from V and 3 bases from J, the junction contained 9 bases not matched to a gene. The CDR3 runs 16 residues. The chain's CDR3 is CASSPHSGGSTDTQYF. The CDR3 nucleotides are TGTGCCAGCAGCCCGCATAGCGGGGGCTCAACAGATACGCAGTATTTT. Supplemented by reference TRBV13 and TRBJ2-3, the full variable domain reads AAGVIQSPRHLIKEKRETATLKCYPIPRHDTVYWYQQGPGQDPQFLISFYEKMQSDKGSIPDRFSAQQFSDYHSELNMSSLELGDSALYFCASSPHSGGSTDTQYFGPGTRLTVL.

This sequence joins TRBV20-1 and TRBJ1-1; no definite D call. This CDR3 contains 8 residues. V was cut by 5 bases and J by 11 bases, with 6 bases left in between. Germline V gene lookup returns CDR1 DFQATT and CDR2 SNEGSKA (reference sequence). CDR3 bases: TGCAGTGCTGGGGAGGCTTTCTTT. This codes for CSAGEAFF.

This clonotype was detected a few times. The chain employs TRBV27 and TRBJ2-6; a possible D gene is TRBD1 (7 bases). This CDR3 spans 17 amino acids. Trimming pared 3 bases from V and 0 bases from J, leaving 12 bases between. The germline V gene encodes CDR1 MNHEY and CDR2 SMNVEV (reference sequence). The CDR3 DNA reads TGTGCCAGCAGTTTCCGACAGGGACTCTCTGGGGCCAACGTCCTGACTTTC. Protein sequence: CASSFRQGLSGANVLTF.

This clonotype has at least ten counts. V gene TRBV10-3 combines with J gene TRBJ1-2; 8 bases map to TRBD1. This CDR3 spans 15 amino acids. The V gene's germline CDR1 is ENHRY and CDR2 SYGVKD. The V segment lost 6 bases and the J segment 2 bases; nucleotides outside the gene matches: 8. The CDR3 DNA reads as TGTGCCATCAGCGGGTTGACAGGGGAGAACTATGGCTACACCTTC. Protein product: CAISGLTGENYGYTF.

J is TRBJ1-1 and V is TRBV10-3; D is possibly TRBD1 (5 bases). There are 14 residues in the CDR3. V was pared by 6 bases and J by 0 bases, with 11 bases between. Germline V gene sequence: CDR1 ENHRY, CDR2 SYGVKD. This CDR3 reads CAIRDSTVNTEAFF. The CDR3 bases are TGTGCCATCAGGGATTCGACAGTGAACACTGAAGCTTTCTTT.

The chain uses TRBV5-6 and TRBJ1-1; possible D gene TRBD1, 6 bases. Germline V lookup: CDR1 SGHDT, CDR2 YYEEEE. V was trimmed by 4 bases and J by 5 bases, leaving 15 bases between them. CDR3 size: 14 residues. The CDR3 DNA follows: TGTGCCAGCAGCGGGGGACACCCGAGGACTGAAGCTTTCTTT. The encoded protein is CASSGGHPRTEAFF.

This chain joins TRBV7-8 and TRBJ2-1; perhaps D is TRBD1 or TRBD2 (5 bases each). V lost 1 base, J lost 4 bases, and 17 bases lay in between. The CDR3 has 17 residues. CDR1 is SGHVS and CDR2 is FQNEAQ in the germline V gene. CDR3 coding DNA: TGTGCCAGCAGCTTAGATGGGGGAGTCCCCGTATACAATGAGCAGTTCTTC. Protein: CASSLDGGVPVYNEQFF.

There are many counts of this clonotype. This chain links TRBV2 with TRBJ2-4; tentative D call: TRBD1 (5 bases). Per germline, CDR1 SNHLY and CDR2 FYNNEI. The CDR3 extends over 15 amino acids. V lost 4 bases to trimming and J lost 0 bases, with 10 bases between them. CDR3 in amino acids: CASSGAQEAKNIQYF. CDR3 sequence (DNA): TGTGCCAGCAGTGGGGCACAGGAAGCCAAAAACATTCAGTACTTC.

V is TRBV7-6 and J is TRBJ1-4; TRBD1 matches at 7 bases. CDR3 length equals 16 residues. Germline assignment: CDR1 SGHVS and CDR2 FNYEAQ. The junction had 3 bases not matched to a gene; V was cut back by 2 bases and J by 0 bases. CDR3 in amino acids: CASSLLGQATNEKLFF. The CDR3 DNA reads TGTGCCAGCAGCTTACTTGGACAGGCAACTAATGAAAAACTGTTTTTT.

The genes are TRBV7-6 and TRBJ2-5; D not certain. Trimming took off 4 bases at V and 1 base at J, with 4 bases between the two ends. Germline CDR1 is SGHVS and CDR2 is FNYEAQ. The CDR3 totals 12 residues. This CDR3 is CASSSTQETQYF. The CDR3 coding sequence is TGTGCCAGCAGCTCCACCCAAGAGACCCAGTACTTC.

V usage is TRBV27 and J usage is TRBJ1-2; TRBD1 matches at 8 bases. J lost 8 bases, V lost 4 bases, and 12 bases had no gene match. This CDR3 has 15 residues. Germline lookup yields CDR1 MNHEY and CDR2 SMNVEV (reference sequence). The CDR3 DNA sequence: TGTGCCAGCAGTTCAAACCCGGGACAGGTACCCGGCTACACCTTC. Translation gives CASSSNPGQVPGYTF.

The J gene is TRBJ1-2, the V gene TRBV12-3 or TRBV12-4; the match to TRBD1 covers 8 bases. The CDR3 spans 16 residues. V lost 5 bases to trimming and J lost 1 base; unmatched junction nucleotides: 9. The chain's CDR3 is CASSPSRTGNNYGYTF. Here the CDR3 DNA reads TGTGCCAGCAGTCCCAGCCGGACAGGGAATAACTATGGCTACACCTTC.

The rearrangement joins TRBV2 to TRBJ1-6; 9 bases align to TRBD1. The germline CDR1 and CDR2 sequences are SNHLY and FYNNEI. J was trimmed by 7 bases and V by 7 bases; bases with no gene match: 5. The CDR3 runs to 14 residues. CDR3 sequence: CASIGQGRNSPLHF. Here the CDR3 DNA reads TGTGCCAGCATTGGACAGGGGCGCAATTCACCCCTCCACTTT. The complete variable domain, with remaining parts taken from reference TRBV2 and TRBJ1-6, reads EPEVTQTPSHQVTQMGQEVILRCVPISNHLYFYWYRQILGQKVEFLVSFYNNEISEKSEIFDDQFSVERPDGSNFTLKIRSTKLEDSAMYFCASIGQGRNSPLHFGNGTRLTVT.

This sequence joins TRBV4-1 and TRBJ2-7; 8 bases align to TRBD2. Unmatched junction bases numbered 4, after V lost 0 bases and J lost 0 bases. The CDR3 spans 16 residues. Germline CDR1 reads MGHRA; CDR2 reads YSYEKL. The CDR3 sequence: CASSQEAGGLSYEQYF. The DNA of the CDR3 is TGCGCCAGCAGCCAAGAGGCGGGGGGCCTCTCCTACGAGCAGTACTTC.

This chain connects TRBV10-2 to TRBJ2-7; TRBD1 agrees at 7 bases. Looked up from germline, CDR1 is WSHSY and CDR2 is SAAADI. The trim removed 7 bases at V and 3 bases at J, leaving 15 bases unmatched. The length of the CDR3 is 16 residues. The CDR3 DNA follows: TGCGCCAGCATCGCAACCAATGACCCAGGGGGCTACGAGCAGTACTTC. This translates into CASIATNDPGGYEQYF.

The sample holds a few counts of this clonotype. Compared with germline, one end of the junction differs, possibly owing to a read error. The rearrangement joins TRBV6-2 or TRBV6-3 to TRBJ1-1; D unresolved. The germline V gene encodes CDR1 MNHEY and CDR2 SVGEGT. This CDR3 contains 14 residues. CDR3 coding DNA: TGTGCCAGCAGTTACTCCTCGGCAGGAGCCCCCGTGGCATTT. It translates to CASSYSSAGAPVAF.

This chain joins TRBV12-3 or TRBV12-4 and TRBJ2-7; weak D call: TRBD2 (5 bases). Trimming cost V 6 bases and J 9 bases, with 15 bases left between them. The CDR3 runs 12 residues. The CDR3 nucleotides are TGTGCCAGCAGCCTCGGCGGGCCAGGGCAGTACTTC. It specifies CASSLGGPGQYF.

The chain's CDR3 is CASSLDYTDTQYF. In DNA form, the CDR3 reads TGTGCCAGCAGTCTCGACTACACAGATACGCAGTATTTT. The chain uses TRBV6-2 or TRBV6-3 and TRBJ2-3; TRBD2 is a possible D gene (5 bases). Trimming shortened V by 5 bases and J by 2 bases, and 8 bases separated the two germline ends. From germline, CDR1 is MNHEY and CDR2 SVGEGT. CDR3 length: 13 amino acids.

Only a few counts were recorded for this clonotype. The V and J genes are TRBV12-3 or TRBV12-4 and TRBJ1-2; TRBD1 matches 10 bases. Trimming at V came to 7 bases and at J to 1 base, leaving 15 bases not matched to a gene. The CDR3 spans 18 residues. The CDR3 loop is CASTPLVPDRGFNYGYTF. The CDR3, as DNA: TGTGCCAGCACTCCCCTGGTCCCGGACAGGGGGTTTAACTATGGCTACACCTTC.

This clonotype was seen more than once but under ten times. CDR3 loop: CASRTNTGTTQETQYF. The CDR3 DNA reads as TGTGCCAGCCGCACGAACACCGGGACTACGCAAGAGACCCAGTACTTC. The V gene is TRBV7-9, the J gene TRBJ2-5; 7 positions match TRBD2. J was trimmed by 2 bases and V by 8 bases; bases with no gene match: 14. This CDR3 is 16 amino acids long. Germline CDR1 SEHNR, CDR2 FQNEAQ (reference sequence).

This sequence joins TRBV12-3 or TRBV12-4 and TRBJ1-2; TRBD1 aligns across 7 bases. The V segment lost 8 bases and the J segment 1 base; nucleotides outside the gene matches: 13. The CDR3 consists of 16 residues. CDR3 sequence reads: CASLGEGQSYNYGYTF. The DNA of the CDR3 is TGTGCCAGCCTAGGAGAGGGACAGAGCTATAACTATGGCTACACCTTC.

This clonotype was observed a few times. The CDR3 DNA is TGTGCCAGCAGTTTGCAAGTACTAGCGGATATACAAGAGACCCAGTACTTC. Its translation: CASSLQVLADIQETQYF. V and J are TRBV28 and TRBJ2-5, with 8 bases lining up with TRBD2. The J segment lost 2 bases and the V segment lost 3 bases, leaving 11 bases of the junction unmatched. The CDR3 covers 17 residues. Per germline, CDR1 MDHEN and CDR2 SYDVKM.

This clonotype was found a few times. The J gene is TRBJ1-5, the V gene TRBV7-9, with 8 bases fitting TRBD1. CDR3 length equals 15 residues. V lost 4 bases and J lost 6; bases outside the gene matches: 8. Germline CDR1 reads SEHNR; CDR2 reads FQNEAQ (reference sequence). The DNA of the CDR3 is TGTGCCAGCAGCTCACCGGGACAGGATCCTCAGCCCCAGCATTTT. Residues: CASSSPGQDPQPQHF.

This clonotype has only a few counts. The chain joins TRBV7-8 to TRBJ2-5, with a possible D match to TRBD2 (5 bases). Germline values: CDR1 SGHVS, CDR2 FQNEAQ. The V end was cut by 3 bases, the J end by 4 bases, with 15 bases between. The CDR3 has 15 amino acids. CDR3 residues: CASSLRAMPLETQYF. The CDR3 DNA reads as TGTGCCAGCAGCTTGAGGGCCATGCCTCTAGAGACCCAGTACTTC.

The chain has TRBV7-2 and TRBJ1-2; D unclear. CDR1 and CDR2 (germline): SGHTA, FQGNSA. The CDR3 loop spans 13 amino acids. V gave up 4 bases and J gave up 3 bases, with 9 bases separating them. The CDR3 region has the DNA TGTGCCAGCAGCTATGGACGGCACTATGGCTACACCTTC. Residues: CASSYGRHYGYTF. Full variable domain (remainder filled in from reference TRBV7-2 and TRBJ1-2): GAGVSQSPSNKVTEKGKDVELRCDPISGHTALYWYRQSLGQGLEFLIYFQGNSAPDKSGLPSDRFSAERTGGSVSTLTIQRTQQEDSAVYLCASSYGRHYGYTFGSGTRLTVV.